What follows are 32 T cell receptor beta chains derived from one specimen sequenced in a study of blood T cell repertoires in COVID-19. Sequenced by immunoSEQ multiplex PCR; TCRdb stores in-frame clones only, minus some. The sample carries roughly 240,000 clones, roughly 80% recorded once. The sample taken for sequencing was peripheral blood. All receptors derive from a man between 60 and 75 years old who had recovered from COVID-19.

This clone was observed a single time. CDR3: CASSLGTSGRAGELFF. In DNA form, the CDR3 reads TGCGCCAGCAGCCTCGGGACTAGCGGGAGGGCCGGGGAGCTGTTTTTT. The J gene is TRBJ2-2, the V gene TRBV4-1; 16 nucleotides line up with TRBD2. The CDR3 totals 16 residues. The ends lost 4 bases at V and 6 bases at J; junction bases unmatched: 2. The V gene's germline CDR1 is MGHRA and CDR2 YSYEKL.

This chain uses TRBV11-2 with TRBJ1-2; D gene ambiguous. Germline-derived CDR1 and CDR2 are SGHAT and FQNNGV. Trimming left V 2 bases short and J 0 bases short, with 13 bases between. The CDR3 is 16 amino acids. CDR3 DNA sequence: TGTGCCAGCAGCTTACTCACCAGGAACCCTAACTATGGCTACACCTTC. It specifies CASSLLTRNPNYGYTF.

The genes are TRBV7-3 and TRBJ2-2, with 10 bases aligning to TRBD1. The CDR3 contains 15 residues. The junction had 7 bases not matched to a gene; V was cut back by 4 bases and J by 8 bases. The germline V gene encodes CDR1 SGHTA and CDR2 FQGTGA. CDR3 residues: CASSSPGQGKGELFF. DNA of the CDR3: TGTGCCAGCAGCTCCCCGGGACAGGGGAAGGGGGAGCTGTTTTTT.

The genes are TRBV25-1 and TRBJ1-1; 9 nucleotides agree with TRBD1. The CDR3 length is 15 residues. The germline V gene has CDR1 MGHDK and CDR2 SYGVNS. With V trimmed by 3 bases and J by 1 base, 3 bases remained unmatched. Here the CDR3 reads CASSDYRGPNTEAFF. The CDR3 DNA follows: TGTGCCAGCAGTGATTACAGGGGGCCGAACACTGAAGCTTTCTTT.

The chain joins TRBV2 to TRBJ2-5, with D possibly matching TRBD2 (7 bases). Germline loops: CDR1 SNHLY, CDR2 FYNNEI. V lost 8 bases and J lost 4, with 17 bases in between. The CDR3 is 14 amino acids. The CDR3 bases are TGTGCCAGCCTCAAGGGGGGGGCCGCAGAGACCCAGTACTTC. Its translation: CASLKGGAAETQYF.

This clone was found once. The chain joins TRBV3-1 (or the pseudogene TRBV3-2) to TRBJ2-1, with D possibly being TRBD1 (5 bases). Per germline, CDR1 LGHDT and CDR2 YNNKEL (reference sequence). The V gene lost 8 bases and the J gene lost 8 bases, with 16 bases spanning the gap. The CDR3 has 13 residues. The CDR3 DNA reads TGTGCCAGCTCGGGCAGGGTCGTTGATGAGCAGTTCTTC. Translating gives CASSGRVVDEQFF.

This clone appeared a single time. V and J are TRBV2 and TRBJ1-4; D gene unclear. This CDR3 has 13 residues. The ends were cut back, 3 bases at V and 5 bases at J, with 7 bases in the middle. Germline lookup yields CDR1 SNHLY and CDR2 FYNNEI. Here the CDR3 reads CASSDRRNEKLFF. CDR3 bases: TGTGCCAGCAGTGACCGTAGAAATGAAAAACTGTTTTTT.

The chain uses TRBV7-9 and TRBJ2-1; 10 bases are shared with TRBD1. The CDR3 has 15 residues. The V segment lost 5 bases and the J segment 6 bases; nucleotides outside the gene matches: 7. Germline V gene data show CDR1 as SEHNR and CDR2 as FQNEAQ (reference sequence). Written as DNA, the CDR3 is TGTGCCAGCAGCCAAAGACAGGGGGCTGGCAATGAGCAGTTCTTC. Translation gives CASSQRQGAGNEQFF. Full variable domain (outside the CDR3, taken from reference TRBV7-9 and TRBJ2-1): DTGVSQNPRHKITKRGQNVTFRCDPISEHNRLYWYRQTLGQGPEFLTYFQNEAQLEKSRLLSDRFSAERPKGSFSTLEIQRTEQGDSAMYLCASSQRQGAGNEQFFGPGTRLTVL.

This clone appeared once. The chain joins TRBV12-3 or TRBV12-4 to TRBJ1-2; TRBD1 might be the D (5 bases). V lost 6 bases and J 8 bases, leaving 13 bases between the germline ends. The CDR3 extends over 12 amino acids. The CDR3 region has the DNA TGTGCCAGCAGCGCAGGGTGGGGCGGCTACACCTTC. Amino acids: CASSAGWGGYTF.

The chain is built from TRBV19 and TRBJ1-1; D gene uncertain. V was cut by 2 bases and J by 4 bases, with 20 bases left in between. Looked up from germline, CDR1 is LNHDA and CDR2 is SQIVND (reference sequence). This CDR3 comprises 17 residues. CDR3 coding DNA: TGTGCCAGTAGTATAACGGTCCAGGCTCTGTATTCCACTGAAGCTTTCTTT. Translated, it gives CASSITVQALYSTEAFF.

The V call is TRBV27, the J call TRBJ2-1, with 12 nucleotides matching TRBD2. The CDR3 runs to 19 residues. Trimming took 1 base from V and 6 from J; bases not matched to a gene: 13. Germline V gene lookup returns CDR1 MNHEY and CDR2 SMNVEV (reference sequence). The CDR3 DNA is TGTGCCAGCAGTTTATTTCCCCCAACTAGCGGGGGGCGATCCAATGAGCAGTTCTTC. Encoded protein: CASSLFPPTSGGRSNEQFF.

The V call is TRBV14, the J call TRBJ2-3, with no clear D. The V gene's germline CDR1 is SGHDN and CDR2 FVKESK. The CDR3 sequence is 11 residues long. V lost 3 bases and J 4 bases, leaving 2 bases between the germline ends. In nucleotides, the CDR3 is TGTGCCAGCAGCCACGCAGATACGCAGTATTTT. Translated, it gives CASSHADTQYF. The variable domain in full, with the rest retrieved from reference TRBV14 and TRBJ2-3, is EAGVTQFPSHSVIEKGQTVTLRCDPISGHDNLYWYRRVMGKEIKFLLHFVKESKQDESGMPNNRFLAERTGGTYSTLKVQPAELEDSGVYFCASSHADTQYFGPGTRLTVL.

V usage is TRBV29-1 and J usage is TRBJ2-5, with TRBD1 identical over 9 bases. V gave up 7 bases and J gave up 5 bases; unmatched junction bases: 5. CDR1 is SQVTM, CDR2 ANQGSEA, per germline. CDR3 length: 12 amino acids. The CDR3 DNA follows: TGCAGCGCTATACAGGGGGCTGAGACCCAGTACTTC. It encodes CSAIQGAETQYF.

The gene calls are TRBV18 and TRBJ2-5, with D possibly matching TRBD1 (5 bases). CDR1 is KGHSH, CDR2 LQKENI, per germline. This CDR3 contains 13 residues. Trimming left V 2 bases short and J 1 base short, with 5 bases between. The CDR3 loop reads CASSPGAQETQYF. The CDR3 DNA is TGTGCCAGCTCACCAGGGGCCCAAGAGACCCAGTACTTC. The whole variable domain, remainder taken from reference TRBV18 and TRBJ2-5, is NAGVMQNPRHLVRRRGQEARLRCSPMKGHSHVYWYRQLPEEGLKFMVYLQKENIIDESGMPKERFSAEFPKEGPSILRIQQVVRGDSAAYFCASSPGAQETQYFGPGTRLLVL.

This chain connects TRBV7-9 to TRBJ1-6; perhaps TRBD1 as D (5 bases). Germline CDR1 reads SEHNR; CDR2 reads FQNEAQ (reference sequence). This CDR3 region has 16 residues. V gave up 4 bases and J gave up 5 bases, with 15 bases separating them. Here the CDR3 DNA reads TGTGCCAGCAGCTCCGGACGAGTGACAGATAATTCACCCCTCCACTTT. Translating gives CASSSGRVTDNSPLHF.

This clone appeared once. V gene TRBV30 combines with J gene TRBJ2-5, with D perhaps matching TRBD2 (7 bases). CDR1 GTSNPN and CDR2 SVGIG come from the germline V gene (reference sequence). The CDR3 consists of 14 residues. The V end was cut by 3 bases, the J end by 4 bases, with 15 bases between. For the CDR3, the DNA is TGTGCCTGGAGCCAAGGGGGACTATCAGAGACCCAGTACTTC. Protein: CAWSQGGLSETQYF. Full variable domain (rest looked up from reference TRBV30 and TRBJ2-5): SQTIHQWPATLVQPVGSPLSLECTVEGTSNPNLYWYRQAAGRGLQLLFYSVGIGQISSEVPQNLSASRPQDRQFILSSKKLLLSDSGFYLCAWSQGGLSETQYFGPGTRLLVL.

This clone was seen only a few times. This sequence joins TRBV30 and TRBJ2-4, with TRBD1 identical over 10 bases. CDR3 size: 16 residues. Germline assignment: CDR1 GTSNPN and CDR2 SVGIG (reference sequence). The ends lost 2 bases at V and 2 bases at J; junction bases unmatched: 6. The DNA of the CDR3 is TGTGCCTGGAGTCCGGGACAGGGGTTTTCCAAAAACATTCAGTACTTC. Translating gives CAWSPGQGFSKNIQYF.

Written as DNA, the CDR3 is TGTGCCAGCAGCCGCCGGACAGCTTACAATGAGCAGTTCTTC. Protein: CASSRRTAYNEQFF. This chain joins TRBV14 and TRBJ2-1; the D gene is possibly TRBD1 (6 bases). Germline CDR1 reads SGHDN; CDR2 reads FVKESK. With 4 bases removed from V and 4 bases from J, the gap between germline ends came to 11 bases. The CDR3 covers 14 residues.

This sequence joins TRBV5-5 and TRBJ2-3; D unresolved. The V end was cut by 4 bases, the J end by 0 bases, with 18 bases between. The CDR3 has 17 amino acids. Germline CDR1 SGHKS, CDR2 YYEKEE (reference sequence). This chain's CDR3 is CASSPQPGIASTDTQYF. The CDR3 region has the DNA TGTGCCAGCAGCCCCCAACCCGGTATCGCTAGCACAGATACGCAGTATTTT.

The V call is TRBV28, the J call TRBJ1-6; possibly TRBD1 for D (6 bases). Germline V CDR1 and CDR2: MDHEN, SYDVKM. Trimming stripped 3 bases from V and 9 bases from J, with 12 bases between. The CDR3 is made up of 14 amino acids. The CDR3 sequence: CASSLAGARSPLHF. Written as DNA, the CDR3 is TGTGCCAGCAGTTTGGCGGGGGCGCGTTCACCCCTCCACTTT.

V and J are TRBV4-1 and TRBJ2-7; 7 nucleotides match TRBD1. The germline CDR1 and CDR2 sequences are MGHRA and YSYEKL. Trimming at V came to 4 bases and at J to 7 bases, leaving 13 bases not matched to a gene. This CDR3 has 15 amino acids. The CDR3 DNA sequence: TGCGCCAGCAGCCCCACCGGGACAGCGCGACGTGAGCAGTACTTC. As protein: CASSPTGTARREQYF.

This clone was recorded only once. The CDR3 loop is CSGVVGGDTGELFF. CDR3 in DNA: TGCAGCGGGGTCGTCGGGGGGGACACCGGGGAGCTGTTTTTT. The chain combines TRBV29-1 with TRBJ2-2; TRBD2 aligns across 8 bases. CDR1 is SQVTM, CDR2 ANQGSEA, per germline. V gave up 7 bases and J gave up 3 bases; unmatched junction bases: 7. This CDR3 contains 14 residues.

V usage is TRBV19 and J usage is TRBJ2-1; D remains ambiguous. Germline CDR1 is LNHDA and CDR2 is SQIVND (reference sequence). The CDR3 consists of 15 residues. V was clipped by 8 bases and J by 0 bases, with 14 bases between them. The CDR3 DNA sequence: TGTGCCAGTGTACCGGATAGGAGCTCCTACAATGAGCAGTTCTTC. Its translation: CASVPDRSSYNEQFF.

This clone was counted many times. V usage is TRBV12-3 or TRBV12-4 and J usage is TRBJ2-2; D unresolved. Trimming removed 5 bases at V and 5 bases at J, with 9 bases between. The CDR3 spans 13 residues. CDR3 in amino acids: CASSSSRTGELFF. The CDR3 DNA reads TGTGCCAGCAGTAGCTCGCGGACCGGGGAGCTGTTTTTT.

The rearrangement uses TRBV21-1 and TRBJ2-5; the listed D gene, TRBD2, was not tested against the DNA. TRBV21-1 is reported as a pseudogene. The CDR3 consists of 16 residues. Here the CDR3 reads CASSKGTSGSERTQYF. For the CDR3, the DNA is TGTGCCAGCAGCAAGGGGACTAGCGGGTCAGAACGGACCCAGTACTTC.

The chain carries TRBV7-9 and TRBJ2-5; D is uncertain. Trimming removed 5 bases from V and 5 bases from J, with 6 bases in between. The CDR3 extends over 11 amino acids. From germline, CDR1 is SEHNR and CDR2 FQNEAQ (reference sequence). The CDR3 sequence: CASSQIETQYF. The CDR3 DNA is TGTGCCAGCAGCCAAATCGAGACCCAGTACTTC.

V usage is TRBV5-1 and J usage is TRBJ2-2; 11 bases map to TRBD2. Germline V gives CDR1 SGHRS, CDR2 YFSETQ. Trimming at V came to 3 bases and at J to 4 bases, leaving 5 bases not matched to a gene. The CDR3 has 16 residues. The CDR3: CASSSPSGRTTGELFF. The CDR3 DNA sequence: TGCGCCAGCAGCTCTCCTAGCGGGAGGACCACCGGGGAGCTGTTTTTT.

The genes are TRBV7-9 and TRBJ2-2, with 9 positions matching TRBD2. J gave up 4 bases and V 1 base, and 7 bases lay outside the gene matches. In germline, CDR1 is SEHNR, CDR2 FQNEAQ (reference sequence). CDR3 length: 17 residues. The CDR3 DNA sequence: TGTGCCAGCAGCTTAGGAGGAGTAGCGGGAGTCACCGGGGAGCTGTTTTTT. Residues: CASSLGGVAGVTGELFF.

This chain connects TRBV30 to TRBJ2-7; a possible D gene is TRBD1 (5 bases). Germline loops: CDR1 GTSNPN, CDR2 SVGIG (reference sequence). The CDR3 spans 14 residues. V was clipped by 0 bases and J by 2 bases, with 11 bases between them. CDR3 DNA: TGTGCCTGGAGTGTAGGGGTCCTGACCTACGAGCAGTACTTC. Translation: CAWSVGVLTYEQYF.

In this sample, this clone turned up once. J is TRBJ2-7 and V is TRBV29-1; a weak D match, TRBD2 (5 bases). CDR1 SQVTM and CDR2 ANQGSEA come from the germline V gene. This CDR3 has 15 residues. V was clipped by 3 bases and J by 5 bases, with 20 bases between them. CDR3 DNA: TGCAGCGTTGAGATTTGGAGGAGAGGGTCGAACGAGCAGTACTTC. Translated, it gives CSVEIWRRGSNEQYF.

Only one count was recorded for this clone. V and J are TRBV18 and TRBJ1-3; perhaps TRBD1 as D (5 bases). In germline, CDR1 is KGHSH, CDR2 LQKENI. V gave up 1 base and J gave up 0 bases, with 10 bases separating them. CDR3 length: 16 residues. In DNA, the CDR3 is TGTGCCAGCTCACCACGGTCCGGGGGCTCTGGAAACACCATATATTTT. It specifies CASSPRSGGSGNTIYF.

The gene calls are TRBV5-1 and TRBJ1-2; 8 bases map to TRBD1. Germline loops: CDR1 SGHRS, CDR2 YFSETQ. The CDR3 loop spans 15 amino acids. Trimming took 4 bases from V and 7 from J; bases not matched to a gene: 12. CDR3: CASSPRDRPGSGYTF. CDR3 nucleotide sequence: TGCGCCAGCAGCCCCAGGGACAGGCCCGGGTCTGGCTACACCTTC.